The present TCR beta chain was sequenced within a study of cytomegalovirus exposure and HLA in healthy donors. Study results and caveats: Among the sequence variants, a highly shared cluster was likely an artifact of sequencing.

This CDR3 contains 13 residues. V gave up 7 bases and J gave up 5 bases; unmatched junction bases: 7. Germline CDR1 and CDR2: SQVTM and ANQGSEA. PCR employed 60 Vbeta and 13 Jbeta primers. TCRdb keeps only in-frame clones here, not all; method: immunoSEQ multiplex PCR. Its table records about 170,000 clones. Details on this clone: Its target is unknown.

The receptor was isolated from a woman aged 55-70 years in good health and CMV-seronegative. This chain connects TRBV29-1 to TRBJ1-1, with 10 bases fitting TRBD1. The sequencing sample was made of PBMCs. CDR3: CSACDRGRTEAFF. CDR3 coding DNA: TGCAGCGCCTGCGACAGGGGGCGAACTGAAGCTTTCTTT.